This record covers a single TCR beta chain. The sample comes from a study of control samples from healthy donors and cancer patients. Profiling relied on immunoSEQ multiplex PCR, and the TCRdb table lists in-frame clones only, not all of them. The profile shows around 83,000 clones, 90% to 95% of them singletons. The CDR3 spans 15 residues. Germline V lookup: CDR1 SGHNT, CDR2 YYREEE (reference sequence). Trimming shortened V by 5 bases and J by 1 base, and 15 bases separated the two germline ends. This clonotype was obtained from a woman aged 40 to 55 with lung cancer. Sequencing input: PBMCs. V usage is TRBV5-4 and J usage is TRBJ1-1; D unclear. The CDR3 is CASSSLAQANTEAFF. CDR3 in DNA: TGTGCCAGCAGTTCTCTTGCCCAGGCGAACACTGAAGCTTTCTTT.